This T cell receptor (beta chain) appears in the sequencing data of a study of cytotoxic CD8 clonotypes in ibrutinib-treated CLL. Whole-study context: Average yields of 255,043 productive templates and 94,082 productive rearrangements characterized the samples.

Between the trimmed V and J ends, which lost 1 base and 2 bases, there was a span of 14 bases. CDR3 length: 15 residues. Germline-derived CDR1 and CDR2 are GTSNPN and SVGIG (reference sequence). General observations from the study: Researchers report that baseline clonality outpaced age-matched healthy donors and tracked circulating CD8+ T-cell counts.

Profiling relied on immunoSEQ multiplex PCR, and the TCRdb table lists in-frame clones only, not all of them. Of over 200,000 clones in the sample, 79% were seen once. With regard to this clone: The antigen is unknown.

The receptor was derived from a human donor with chronic lymphocytic leukemia. The genes are TRBV30 and TRBJ2-5; no definite D call. Sequencing used PBMCs, obtained after 12 months of ibrutinib treatment. The CDR3 loop reads CAWSGWVGRQETQYF. The CDR3 coding sequence is TGTGCCTGGAGTGGGTGGGTAGGCAGACAAGAGACCCAGTACTTC.